The sample holds many counts of the clone carrying this T cell receptor (beta chain). The antigen is undetermined. This entry comes from a study of blood T cells in healthy people across ages. The study's findings and limits: Leaving the PBMCs unsorted stopped any conclusive comparison of naive versus antigen-experienced cells. It was the long-lived donors that had more naive CD4+ cells and higher diversity than aged donors. Percentage of naive T cells showed a strong correlation with TCR beta diversity.

The second PCR ran about 6 to 12 cycles with a sample-barcoded 5' primer and J-beta primers. TCRdb re-called the 5' RACE reads with MiXCR, one entry per CDR3 protein. The sample lists 1.5 million to 1.9 million distinct CDR3 sequences, approximately 43% seen once, with approximately 4% in the top ten. Deletions cut 7 bases from V and 1 base from J, with 16 bases between. The germline V gene has CDR1 SQVTM and CDR2 ANQGSEA. The CDR3 consists of 14 residues. The origin of this receptor is a woman between 18 and 29 years old in good health. Sequenced material: blood. The chain links TRBV29-1 to TRBJ2-5; D gene uncertain. The CDR3 nucleotides are TGCAGCGCCCACCGTCTGAAGGGCCAAGAGACCCAGTACTTC. It is translated as CSAHRLKGQETQYF.